This T cell receptor (beta chain) was retrieved from a study of blood T cell repertoires in COVID-19. The CDR3 is 15 amino acids. V was trimmed by 4 bases and J by 6 bases, leaving 17 bases between them. Germline values: CDR1 LGHDT, CDR2 YNNKEL (reference sequence). Original data processing: From reference gene primer amplification, estimates of nucleated cell counts were derived. Clones were sequenced by immunoSEQ multiplex PCR, and TCRdb holds only the in-frame ones, with some missing. The V and J calls and clone size come from that table; D and trimming were worked out from the DNA. The sample contains tens of thousands of clones, 90% to 95% of which appear only once. This clone was seen a single time.

This chain connects TRBV3-1 (or the pseudogene TRBV3-2) to TRBJ2-3, with D perhaps matching TRBD2 (6 bases). The clonotype comes from a human donor in a cohort sampled during active COVID-19. Input material: peripheral blood. CDR3 nucleotide sequence: TGTGCCAGCAGCCGGGACTGGGGTATGGCTGATACGCAGTATTTT. Amino acid sequence: CASSRDWGMADTQYF.